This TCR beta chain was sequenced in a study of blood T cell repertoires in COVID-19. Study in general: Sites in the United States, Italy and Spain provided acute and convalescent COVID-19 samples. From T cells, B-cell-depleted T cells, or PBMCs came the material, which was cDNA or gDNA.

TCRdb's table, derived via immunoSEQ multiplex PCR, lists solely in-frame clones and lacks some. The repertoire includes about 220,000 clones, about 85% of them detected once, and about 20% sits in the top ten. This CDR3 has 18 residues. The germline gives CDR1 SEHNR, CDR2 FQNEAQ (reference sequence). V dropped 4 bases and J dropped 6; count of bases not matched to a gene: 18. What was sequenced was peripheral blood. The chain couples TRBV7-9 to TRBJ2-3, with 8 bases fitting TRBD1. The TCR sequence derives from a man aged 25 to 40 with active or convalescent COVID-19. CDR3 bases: TGTGCCAGCAGCTCCCCACCGACAGGGGCCACCCGGCGGGATACGCAGTATTTT. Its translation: CASSSPPTGATRRDTQYF.